The entry below gives a single T cell receptor (beta chain) sequence along with its context. Its antigen is unidentified. Germline CDR1 reads LGHDT; CDR2 reads YNNKEL (reference sequence). The CDR3 sequence is 13 residues long. The V and J ends lost 9 bases and 8 bases respectively, with 16 bases between them. This record comes from a study of T cell responses to AZD1222 COVID-19 vaccine. The table came from immunoSEQ multiplex PCR; TCRdb's copy has only in-frame clones and leaves some out. The profile shows some 130,000 clones, 85% of them singletons. Study findings and constraints: Unmutated variant regions are reportedly targeted by nearly half of spike-specific TCRs. Clonal diversity was possibly underestimated, and white British individuals and females predominated among donors. CD4 TCRs associated with vaccination spanned spike, dominating at 160-218 and 743-854.

This sequence joins TRBV3-1 (or the pseudogene TRBV3-2) and TRBJ1-4; tentatively, D is TRBD1 (5 bases). The sequence came from an adult who received the MenACWY meningococcal vaccine as a control. The input for sequencing was peripheral blood, taken 28 days after the second dose of the MenACWY control vaccine. The CDR3 DNA sequence: TGTGCCAGTTCCTTCCGGGACGGCGAAAAACTGTTTTTT. Translating gives CASSFRDGEKLFF.